Presented here are 26 T cell receptor beta chains from one specimen sequenced in a study of shared clonotypes between healthy human individuals. Assay: immunoSEQ multiplex PCR; the TCRdb copy retains only in-frame clones and omits some. The data show over 2,000,000 clones, over 85% seen once. Cells designated naive CD8 were CD45RO-negative and were positively selected for CCR7, with terminally differentiated effector memory CD45RA+ cells excluded. Material: naive CD8+ T cells from PBMCs. Receptors originate from a young man in good health. Some clones in this sample may be carry-over from other donors' samples.

V usage is TRBV10-3 and J usage is TRBJ2-6; TRBD1 agrees at 9 bases. This CDR3 comprises 21 residues. CDR1 and CDR2 (germline): ENHRY, SYGVKD. V was pared by 2 bases and J by 0 bases, with 14 bases of the junction left unmatched. CDR3 nucleotide sequence: TGTGCCATCAGTGAGGGATGGGACAGGGAAGGGGTTGTCTCTGGGGCCAACGTCCTGACTTTC. This codes for CAISEGWDREGVVSGANVLTF.

This clone showed up just once. CDR3 sequence: CASSRGIRDTEAFF. CDR3 coding DNA: TGCGCCAGCAGCCGCGGGATTCGGGACACTGAAGCTTTCTTT. This chain joins TRBV4-3 and TRBJ1-1; no firm D call. The CDR3 has 14 residues. Germline-derived CDR1 and CDR2 are LGHNA and YSLEER. The V gene lost 4 bases and the J gene lost 3 bases, with 12 bases spanning the gap.

V usage is TRBV18 and J usage is TRBJ2-1, with D possibly TRBD1 on 5 matching bases. Trimming took 2 bases from V and 6 from J, leaving 11 bases between them. The germline CDR1 and CDR2 sequences are KGHSH and LQKENI. There are 14 residues in the CDR3. DNA of the CDR3: TGTGCCAGCTCACCATCGACAGTTTCCAATGAGCAGTTCTTC. Translating gives CASSPSTVSNEQFF.

The chain joins TRBV7-8 to TRBJ2-7, with D uncertain. The germline CDR1 and CDR2 sequences are SGHVS and FQNEAQ. Trimming left V 5 bases short and J 1 base short, with 18 bases between. The CDR3 is made up of 16 amino acids. The chain's CDR3 is CASSPLPGDGSYEQYF. The CDR3 coding sequence is TGTGCCAGCAGCCCCCTGCCCGGAGACGGATCCTACGAGCAGTACTTC.

Only one count was recorded for this clone. The chain combines TRBV25-1 with TRBJ2-7; D remains ambiguous. The CDR3 covers 12 residues. The germline CDR1 and CDR2 sequences are MGHDK and SYGVNS. The V and J ends lost 5 bases and 0 bases respectively, with 5 bases between them. CDR3 bases: TGTGCCAGCAGTTACACCTCCTACGAGCAGTACTTC. This sequence encodes CASSYTSYEQYF.

A single count supports this clone. V gene TRBV9 combines with J gene TRBJ2-7; 11 bases line up with TRBD2. This CDR3 has 16 amino acids. Germline lookup yields CDR1 SGDLS and CDR2 YYNGEE. V gave up 3 bases and J gave up 2 bases; unmatched junction bases: 7. The CDR3 DNA sequence: TGTGCCAGCAGCGCAGATCCGACTAGCGGGACCTACGAGCAGTACTTC. It yields the protein CASSADPTSGTYEQYF.

This sequence joins TRBV19 and TRBJ1-1; D not resolved. The CDR3 spans 12 residues. Germline V gives CDR1 LNHDA, CDR2 SQIVND (reference sequence). V was shortened by 5 bases and J by 4 bases, with 8 bases between the two germline ends. CDR3: CASSPHGTEAFF. CDR3 coding DNA: TGTGCCAGTAGTCCCCACGGCACTGAAGCTTTCTTT.

The J gene is TRBJ2-7, the V gene TRBV27, with a possible D match to TRBD1 (5 bases). V was clipped by 4 bases and J by 2 bases, with 15 bases between them. The CDR3 consists of 15 residues. The germline gives CDR1 MNHEY, CDR2 SMNVEV (reference sequence). Written as DNA, the CDR3 is TGTGCCAGCAGTTCTGTTTGGGGCAGTCCCTACGAGCAGTACTTC. It translates to CASSSVWGSPYEQYF.

The chain recombines TRBV7-9 with TRBJ1-2, with 9 bases fitting TRBD1. V lost 8 bases, J lost 7 bases, and 11 bases stayed unmatched. There are 14 residues in the CDR3. Germline V gene data show CDR1 as SEHNR and CDR2 as FQNEAQ (reference sequence). The CDR3, as DNA: TGTGCCAGCTACTACCCACAGGGGGCGCGTGGCTACACCTTC. It yields the protein CASYYPQGARGYTF.

The rearrangement links TRBV28 to TRBJ2-1; no definite D call. V dropped 3 bases and J dropped 5 bases, with 8 bases sitting between them. Germline CDR1 and CDR2: MDHEN and SYDVKM. The CDR3 has 13 residues. As DNA, the CDR3 is TGTGCCAGCAGTTTGTACCCCAACAATGAGCAGTTCTTC. It yields the protein CASSLYPNNEQFF.

The V call is TRBV23-1, the J call TRBJ1-4; D possibly corresponds to TRBD1 (5 bases). TRBV23-1 is an ORF, and what it does is uncertain. This CDR3 contains 16 residues. Trimming stripped 0 bases from V and 5 bases from J, with 13 bases between. CDR3 in DNA: TGCGCCAGCAGTCAATCGGGCACAGGACAAAATGAAAAACTGTTTTTT. Translation: CASSQSGTGQNEKLFF.

CDR3 amino acids: CATSRVRPTGNQPQHF. CDR3 in DNA: TGTGCCACCAGCAGAGTACGGCCGACCGGCAATCAGCCCCAGCATTTT. The chain employs TRBV15 and TRBJ1-5, with no clear D. The V gene's germline CDR1 is LNHNV and CDR2 YYDKDF (reference sequence). V was pared by 1 base and J by 2 bases, with 12 bases between. The CDR3 is made up of 16 amino acids. The complete variable domain, with remaining parts taken from reference TRBV15 and TRBJ1-5, reads DAMVIQNPRYQVTQFGKPVTLSCSQTLNHNVMYWYQQKSSQAPKLLFHYYDKDFNNEADTPDNFQSRRPNTSFCFLDIRSPGLGDTAMYLCATSRVRPTGNQPQHFGDGTRLSIL.

The J gene is TRBJ2-7, the V gene TRBV11-2; D not resolved. The CDR3 covers 11 residues. CDR1 is SGHAT, CDR2 FQNNGV, per germline. Trimming took 5 bases from V and 7 from J, leaving 9 bases between them. The CDR3 here is CASSLPREQYF. DNA for the CDR3: TGTGCCAGCAGCCTCCCTAGGGAGCAGTACTTC. Filled out from reference TRBV11-2 and TRBJ2-7, the complete variable domain reads EAGVAQSPRYKIIEKRQSVAFWCNPISGHATLYWYQQILGQGPKLLIQFQNNGVVDDSQLPKDRFSAERLKGVDSTLKIQPAKLEDSAVYLCASSLPREQYFGPGTRLTVT.

Notes on this clone: The identical CDR3 is also encoded by other nucleotide sequences in the sample. The V call is TRBV27, the J call TRBJ2-1; 13 bases fit TRBD2. Looked up from germline, CDR1 is MNHEY and CDR2 is SMNVEV (reference sequence). The CDR3 extends over 14 amino acids. Trimming removed 6 bases from V and 9 bases from J; junction bases left unmatched: 5. This CDR3 reads CASRLAGGPGEQFF. Here the CDR3 DNA reads TGTGCCAGCAGACTAGCGGGAGGGCCGGGTGAGCAGTTCTTC.

The chain employs TRBV7-9 and TRBJ2-7, with 8 bases lining up with TRBD1. The CDR3 totals 14 residues. CDR1 and CDR2 from the germline V gene are SEHNR and FQNEAQ (reference sequence). V shed 4 bases and J 3 bases; nucleotides not matched to a gene: 5. The CDR3 reads CASSYPDRVYEQYF. The CDR3 DNA reads as TGTGCCAGCAGCTACCCGGACAGGGTCTACGAGCAGTACTTC.

The genes are TRBV5-1 and TRBJ2-6; perhaps TRBD2 as D (5 bases). This CDR3 is built from 18 residues. The V end lost 0 bases, the J end lost 0 bases, and 13 bases lay between the germline ends. Germline V gives CDR1 SGHRS, CDR2 YFSETQ. This CDR3 is CASSLEEALSSGANVLTF. In DNA form, the CDR3 reads TGCGCCAGCAGCTTGGAGGAGGCCCTGAGCTCTGGGGCCAACGTCCTGACTTTC.

The V and J genes are TRBV7-9 and TRBJ2-3; 8 bases map to TRBD1. Trimming at V came to 5 bases and at J to 0 bases, leaving 7 bases not matched to a gene. Germline lookup yields CDR1 SEHNR and CDR2 FQNEAQ (reference sequence). CDR3 length: 16 amino acids. The CDR3, as DNA: TGTGCCAGCAGCGCCCTACAGGGGGAGAGCACAGATACGCAGTATTTT. Residues: CASSALQGESTDTQYF.

This clone showed up just a few times. CDR3 residues: CASSTYTEAFF. The CDR3 DNA follows: TGTGCCAGCAGTACCTACACTGAAGCTTTCTTT. V usage is TRBV28 and J usage is TRBJ1-1; D is ambiguous. Germline loops: CDR1 MDHEN, CDR2 SYDVKM. Trimming removed 5 bases at V and 3 bases at J, with 4 bases between. The CDR3 is made up of 11 amino acids.

The chain employs TRBV7-6 and TRBJ2-7; D may correspond to TRBD1 or TRBD2 (6 bases each). The CDR3 has 16 residues. Germline CDR1 reads SGHVS; CDR2 reads FNYEAQ. V lost 6 bases and J lost 5, with 23 bases in between. The CDR3 region has the DNA TGTGCCAGCAGTGACAAACTCGGGGGCAGGGCCGACGAGCAGTACTTC. This gives the protein CASSDKLGGRADEQYF.

The chain carries TRBV4-3 and TRBJ2-5; D unresolved. The CDR3 consists of 14 residues. The germline V gene encodes CDR1 LGHNA and CDR2 YSLEER. V was clipped by 0 bases and J by 2 bases, with 7 bases between them. CDR3 nucleotides: TGCGCCAGCAGCCAAGATAGGACGCAAGAGACCCAGTACTTC. It yields the protein CASSQDRTQETQYF.

The chain carries TRBV5-3 and TRBJ2-7; 9 bases match TRBD1. TRBV5-3 is designated an ORF whose function remains uncertain. The CDR3 spans 13 residues. CDR3 sequence: CARSFKLAGTGLV. The CDR3 DNA reads TGTGCCAGAAGCTTTAAATTGGCCGGGACAGGGTTGGTC.

The rearrangement uses TRBV30 and TRBJ1-2; D is unresolved. Trimming shortened V by 3 bases and J by 6 bases, and 17 bases separated the two germline ends. The CDR3 runs to 14 residues. CDR1 and CDR2 (germline): GTSNPN, SVGIG (reference sequence). The CDR3 spells CAWRLGMYRNGYTF. CDR3 in DNA: TGTGCCTGGAGGTTAGGGATGTATCGGAATGGCTACACCTTC. The full variable domain, with the rest looked up from reference TRBV30 and TRBJ1-2, is SQTIHQWPATLVQPVGSPLSLECTVEGTSNPNLYWYRQAAGRGLQLLFYSVGIGQISSEVPQNLSASRPQDRQFILSSKKLLLSDSGFYLCAWRLGMYRNGYTFGSGTRLTVV.

This chain connects TRBV13 to TRBJ2-1, with 8 bases aligning to TRBD2. The trim removed 5 bases at V and 0 bases at J, leaving 12 bases unmatched. Germline V gene sequence: CDR1 PRHDT, CDR2 FYEKMQ (reference sequence). This CDR3 region has 18 residues. CDR3 DNA: TGTGCCAGCAGCCTACGAATACTAGCGGTGAGCTCCTACAATGAGCAGTTCTTC. Amino acid sequence: CASSLRILAVSSYNEQFF.

With respect to this clone: At one of its ends the junction is not consistent with the germline gene, which may arise from a read error. The genes are TRBV7-6 and TRBJ2-7; 7 bases align to TRBD2. Germline loops: CDR1 SGHVS, CDR2 FNYEAQ. The CDR3 spans 15 residues. CDR3 bases: TGCGCCCCGCCGAACAAGACTAGCAGATCCTACGAGCAGTACTTC. Its translation is CAPPNKTSRSYEQYF.

A word on this clone: The same CDR3 also results from other DNA sequences found in this sample. The chain has TRBV27 and TRBJ1-2; 7 bases are a match to TRBD1. CDR3 length: 14 amino acids. The V gene's germline CDR1 is MNHEY and CDR2 SMNVEV (reference sequence). Losses at the gene ends were 2 bases for V and 5 bases for J; bases not matched to a gene: 5. CDR3 loop: CASSLRGPTYGYTF. The CDR3 nucleotides are TGTGCCAGCAGTTTAAGGGGGCCTACTTATGGCTACACCTTC.

The rearrangement uses TRBV6-5 and TRBJ1-2, with 8 bases lining up with TRBD1. J lost 6 bases, V lost 1 base, and 7 bases had no gene match. In germline, CDR1 is MNHEY, CDR2 SVGAGI. This CDR3 is built from 15 residues. CDR3 DNA: TGTGCCAGCAGTTACTATCCTCAGGGGGCGAATGGCTACACCTTC. As protein: CASSYYPQGANGYTF.